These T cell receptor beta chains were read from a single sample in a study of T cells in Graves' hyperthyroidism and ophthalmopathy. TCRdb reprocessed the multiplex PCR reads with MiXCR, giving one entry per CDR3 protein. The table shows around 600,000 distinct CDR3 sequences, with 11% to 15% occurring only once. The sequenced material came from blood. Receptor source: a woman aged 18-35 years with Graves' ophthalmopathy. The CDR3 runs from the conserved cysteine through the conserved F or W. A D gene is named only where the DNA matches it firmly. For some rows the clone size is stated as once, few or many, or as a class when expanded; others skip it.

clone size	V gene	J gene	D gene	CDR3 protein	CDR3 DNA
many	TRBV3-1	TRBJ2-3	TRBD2	CASSQVSTSGSTDTQYF	TGTGCCAGCAGCCAAGTTTCTACTAGCGGGAGCACAGATACGCAGTATTTT
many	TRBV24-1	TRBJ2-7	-	CATSDSGTSDGYEQYF	TGTGCCACCAGTGATTCTGGGACATCCGACGGATACGAGCAGTACTTC
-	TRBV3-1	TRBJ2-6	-	CASSQDASGANVLTF	TGTGCCAGCAGCCAAGATGCCTCTGGGGCCAACGTCCTGACTTTC
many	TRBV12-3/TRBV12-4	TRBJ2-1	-	CASSLAQPGINEQFF	TGTGCCAGCAGTTTAGCGCAACCAGGGATCAATGAGCAGTTCTTC
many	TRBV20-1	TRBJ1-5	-	CSAKEEGNQPQHF	TGCAGTGCTAAGGAGGAGGGGAATCAGCCCCAGCATTTT
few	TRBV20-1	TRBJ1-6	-	CSARGPLGNSSYNSPLHF	TGCAGTGCTAGAGGCCCATTGGGAAATAGCTCCTATAATTCACCCCTCCACTTT
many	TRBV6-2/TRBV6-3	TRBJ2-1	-	CASSYPDNEQFF	TGTGCCAGCAGTTATCCGGACAATGAGCAGTTCTTC
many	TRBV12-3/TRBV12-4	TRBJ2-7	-	CASRAGHSLYEQYF	TGTGCCAGCAGGGCGGGACACAGCCTCTACGAGCAGTACTTC
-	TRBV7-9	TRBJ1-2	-	CASSLKGGAGYTF	TGTGCCAGCAGCTTAAAAGGGGGTGCTGGCTACACCTTC
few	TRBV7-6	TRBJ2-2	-	CASSFRGMGGTGELFF	TGTGCCAGCAGCTTCAGGGGTATGGGTGGCACCGGGGAGCTGTTTTTT
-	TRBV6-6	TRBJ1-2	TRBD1	CASSYGVRQGRGYGYTF	TGTGCCAGCAGTTACGGGGTGCGACAGGGACGGGGCTATGGCTACACCTTC
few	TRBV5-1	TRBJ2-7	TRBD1	CASAPGQGAYEQYF	TGCGCCAGCGCTCCGGGACAGGGCGCCTACGAGCAGTACTTC
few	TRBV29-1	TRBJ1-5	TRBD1	CSVAGQENQPQHF	TGCAGCGTTGCGGGACAGGAGAATCAGCCCCAGCATTTT
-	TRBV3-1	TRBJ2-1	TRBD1	CASSPRDSSTVNEQFF	TGTGCCAGCAGCCCCCGGGACAGTTCGACTGTGAATGAGCAGTTCTTC
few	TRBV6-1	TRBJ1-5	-	CASSPQGGGNQPQHF	TGTGCCAGCAGCCCACAGGGAGGAGGCAATCAGCCCCAGCATTTT
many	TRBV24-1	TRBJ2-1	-	CATSDFFSRYNEQFF	TGTGCCACCAGTGATTTCTTTAGCCGTTACAATGAGCAGTTCTTC
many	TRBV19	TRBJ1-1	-	CASSMRVPNTEAFF	TGTGCCAGTAGTATGCGGGTACCGAACACTGAAGCTTTCTTT
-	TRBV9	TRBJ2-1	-	CASSDPSSDEQFF	TGTGCCAGCAGCGACCCTAGTTCCGATGAGCAGTTCTTC
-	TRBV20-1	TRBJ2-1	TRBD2	CSASWGLARSGSYNEQFF	TGCAGTGCTTCTTGGGGACTAGCCCGTTCGGGCTCCTACAATGAGCAGTTCTTC
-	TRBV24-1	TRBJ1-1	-	CATSDPGTGATEAFF	TGTGCCACCAGTGATCCCGGGACGGGAGCCACTGAAGCTTTCTTT
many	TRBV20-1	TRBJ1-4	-	CSATRAAGGEKLFF	TGCAGTGCTACCCGGGCCGCTGGAGGTGAAAAACTGTTTTTT
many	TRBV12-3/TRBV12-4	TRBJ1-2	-	CASSLVQGDGYTF	TGTGCCAGCAGTTTGGTACAGGGAGATGGCTACACCTTC